These 13 T cell receptor beta chains originate from one sample sequenced in a study of OX40 agonist ivuxolimab in advanced cancers. Measured with immunoSEQ multiplex PCR; TCRdb has only the in-frame clones, and not every one. The profile shows about 81,000 clones, approximately 90% of them singletons. The sample in question was CD4+ or CD8+ T cells sorted from blood, obtained in a trial of the OX40 agonist ivuxolimab. Receptors originate from an adult with an advanced solid tumor such as melanoma, head and neck, liver or kidney cancer.

This chain joins TRBV7-3 and TRBJ2-2; tentative D call: TRBD1 (6 bases). V dropped 5 bases and J dropped 1 base, with 11 bases sitting between them. From germline, CDR1 is SGHTA and CDR2 FQGTGA. There are 15 residues in the CDR3. This chain's CDR3 is CASSPWGQNTGELFF. DNA of the CDR3: TGTGCCAGCAGCCCCTGGGGACAGAACACCGGGGAGCTGTTTTTT.

The rearrangement links TRBV5-1 to TRBJ2-5; 8 nucleotides match TRBD2. The V gene end was trimmed by 7 bases and the J gene end by 5 bases; junction bases not matched to a gene: 7. The CDR3 runs 13 residues. Looked up from germline, CDR1 is SGHRS and CDR2 is YFSETQ. The CDR3 sequence: CASRGGPGETQYF. The DNA for the CDR3 is TGCGCCAGCCGGGGGGGCCCGGGGGAGACCCAGTACTTC.

The chain recombines TRBV27 with TRBJ2-7; D possibly matches TRBD1 or TRBD2 (6 bases each). Germline V lookup: CDR1 MNHEY, CDR2 SMNVEV (reference sequence). Trimming took off 5 bases at V and 2 bases at J, with 10 bases between the two ends. The CDR3 is 13 residues long. CDR3 sequence (DNA): TGTGCCAGCAGTCCTCGGGGGCCCTACGAGCAGTACTTC. Amino acid sequence: CASSPRGPYEQYF.

The chain joins TRBV6-1 to TRBJ2-1; possible D gene TRBD2, 7 bases. Germline values: CDR1 MNHNS, CDR2 SASEGT. This CDR3 has 14 residues. V lost 1 base and J lost 9, with 13 bases in between. The DNA for the CDR3 is TGTGCCAGCAGTGAAGTGGGGGGGCTGTCTGAGCAGTTCTTC. This codes for CASSEVGGLSEQFF.

This rearrangement joins TRBV19 to TRBJ2-3, with D perhaps matching TRBD1 (5 bases). Germline assignment: CDR1 LNHDA and CDR2 SQIVND (reference sequence). This CDR3 spans 13 amino acids. The V end was cut by 6 bases, the J end by 2 bases, with 9 bases between. The CDR3 reads CASRKGITDTQYF. The CDR3 DNA follows: TGTGCCAGTAGAAAGGGGATCACAGATACGCAGTATTTT. Combining the CDR3 with reference TRBV19 and TRBJ2-3 gives the whole variable domain DGGITQSPKYLFRKEGQNVTLSCEQNLNHDAMYWYRQDPGQGLRLIYYSQIVNDFQKGDIAEGYSVSREKKESFPLTVTSAQKNPTAFYLCASRKGITDTQYFGPGTRLTVL.

The chain carries TRBV11-3 and TRBJ1-1; maybe TRBD1 (6 bases). Germline CDR1 is SGHNT and CDR2 is YENEEA. The length of the CDR3 is 16 residues. The V gene lost 5 bases and the J gene lost 7 bases, with 23 bases spanning the gap. Here the CDR3 DNA reads TGTGCCAGCAGCCGAGGGGGTTCGACAGGAACTTTTGAAGCTTTCTTT. Its protein is CASSRGGSTGTFEAFF.

As concerns this clone: Sequence at one end of the junction differs from germline and may be a read error. The V and J genes are TRBV7-9 and TRBJ2-1, with no clear D. Germline V gene data show CDR1 as SEHNR and CDR2 as FQNEAQ (reference sequence). The CDR3 contains 12 residues. The CDR3 loop reads CASSFSSNEQFF. The CDR3 nucleotides are TGTGCCAGCAGCTTTTCCTCCAATGAGCAGTTCTTC.

This sequence joins TRBV6-5 and TRBJ2-7; TRBD2 is a possible D gene (5 bases). This CDR3 is built from 11 residues. Trimming stripped 6 bases from V and 4 bases from J, with 7 bases between. CDR1 is MNHEY and CDR2 is SVGAGI in the germline V gene. The CDR3 DNA sequence: TGTGCCAGCAGCACGGGGTACGAGCAGTACTTC. It codes for CASSTGYEQYF.

This clone turned up a few times. The chain combines TRBV29-1 with TRBJ1-1, with unresolved D. Looked up from germline, CDR1 is SQVTM and CDR2 is ANQGSEA. V was shortened by 4 bases and J by 11 bases, with 17 bases between the two germline ends. This CDR3 is 12 amino acids long. CDR3 sequence: CSVVQMDGLAFF. The CDR3, as DNA: TGCAGCGTTGTTCAGATGGATGGGCTGGCTTTCTTT.

This rearrangement joins TRBV28 to TRBJ1-2; D gene uncertain. Germline V CDR1 and CDR2: MDHEN, SYDVKM. This CDR3 is 12 amino acids long. V lost 8 bases and J lost 4, with 11 bases in between. The CDR3, as DNA: TGTGCCAGCTCCGGACGGTTCTATGGCTACACCTTC. Translation gives CASSGRFYGYTF.

This clone has just one count. The rearrangement links TRBV19 to TRBJ1-4; the D is unclear. The germline gives CDR1 LNHDA, CDR2 SQIVND (reference sequence). The ends were cut back, 9 bases at V and 7 bases at J, with 15 bases in the middle. CDR3 size: 13 residues. CDR3 DNA sequence: TGTGCCAGCGGAACCGGTCCGACTGAAAAACTGTTTTTT. Its protein is CASGTGPTEKLFF. Full variable domain (outside the CDR3, taken from reference TRBV19 and TRBJ1-4): DGGITQSPKYLFRKEGQNVTLSCEQNLNHDAMYWYRQDPGQGLRLIYYSQIVNDFQKGDIAEGYSVSREKKESFPLTVTSAQKNPTAFYLCASGTGPTEKLFFGSGTQLSVL.

This clone was counted a single time. The genes are TRBV5-4 and TRBJ2-1; 9 bases agree with TRBD1. Unmatched junction bases numbered 10, after V lost 0 bases and J lost 9 bases. The length of the CDR3 is 16 residues. Germline V gene sequence: CDR1 SGHNT, CDR2 YYREEE (reference sequence). The CDR3 is CASSLARGQGLGEQFF. CDR3 DNA sequence: TGTGCCAGCAGCTTGGCCCGGGGACAGGGTTTAGGTGAGCAGTTCTTC.

This clone was observed a single time. The chain recombines TRBV6-4 with TRBJ2-7, with D uncertain. V shed 6 bases and J shed 5 bases, with 5 bases lying between them. The germline gives CDR1 MRHNA, CDR2 SNTAGT. The CDR3 is 10 amino acids. The CDR3 nucleotides read TGTGCCAGCAGAGCTAACGAGCAGTACTTC. The encoded protein is CASRANEQYF.